These T cell receptor beta chains were read from a single sample in a study of T-cell memory formation after mild COVID-19. TCRdb ran MiXCR on the 5' RACE reads and lists one entry per CDR3 protein. In the table there are 65,000 to 95,000 distinct CDR3 sequences, 10% to 15% of which are singletons. Sequencing input: PBMCs or a T cell subset sorted from them (not recorded which). Source of these receptors: a man between 18 and 35 years old who had mild COVID-19 (a few samples of this study predate the infection). Cell type and time point are not known. Both conserved end residues are trimmed from each CDR3. A D gene is named only where the DNA matches it firmly.

D	J	V	length	CDR3
NA	TRBJ2-5	TRBV11-2	13	ASSISRGAGETQY
NA	TRBJ2-1	TRBV7-9	15	ASSLGTHQGSYNEQF
TRBD2	TRBJ2-1	TRBV6-2/TRBV6-3	13	ASRGIAGLYNEQF
NA	TRBJ2-3	TRBV6-5	13	ASRQTRGVADTQY
NA	TRBJ2-3	TRBV5-1	12	ASSLIRLSDTQY
NA	TRBJ2-2	TRBV28	14	ASTTRGFLPPGELF
NA	TRBJ2-7	TRBV7-8	12	ASSPDGTTYEQY
TRBD1	TRBJ2-7	TRBV5-1	11	ASSTGTGYEQY
NA	TRBJ2-2	TRBV4-2	12	ASSQDLDTGELF
NA	TRBJ2-3	TRBV6-5	9	ASRVGDTQY
NA	TRBJ2-1	TRBV7-9	13	ASSLVTLSYNEQF
NA	TRBJ2-3	TRBV7-3	13	ASTLMGGPTDTQY